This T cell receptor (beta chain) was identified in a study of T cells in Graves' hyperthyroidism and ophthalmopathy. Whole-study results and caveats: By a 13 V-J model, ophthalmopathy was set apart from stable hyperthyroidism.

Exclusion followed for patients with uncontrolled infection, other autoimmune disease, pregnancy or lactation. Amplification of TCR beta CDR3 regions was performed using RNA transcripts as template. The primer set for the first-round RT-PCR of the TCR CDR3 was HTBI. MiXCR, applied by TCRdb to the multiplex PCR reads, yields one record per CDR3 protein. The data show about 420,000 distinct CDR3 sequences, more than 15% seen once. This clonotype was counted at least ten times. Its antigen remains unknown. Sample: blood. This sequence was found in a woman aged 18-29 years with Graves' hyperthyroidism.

The CDR3 DNA is TGTGCCAGCAGTGATCTAAGGATGAAAGATGGCTACACCTTC. It specifies CASSDLRMKDGYTF. V gene TRBV2 combines with J gene TRBJ1-2; D remains ambiguous. The CDR3 runs 14 residues. V was pared by 3 bases and J by 6 bases, with 14 bases between. CDR1 and CDR2 from the germline V gene are SNHLY and FYNNEI.